Below, 29 T cell receptor beta chains from the same sample are listed, as sequenced in a study of response to subunit inactivated influenza vaccine. TCRdb reprocessed the RT-PCR reads via MiXCR and lists one record per CDR3 protein. The sample has 800,000 to 1,000,000 distinct CDR3 sequences, 21% seen once. Sequencing was performed on PBMCs from blood, taken roughly 5 days after vaccination. Every receptor here comes from a man aged 45-65 years who received an inactivated influenza vaccine.

Many counts were recorded for this clonotype. V usage is TRBV29-1 and J usage is TRBJ1-1; possibly TRBD1 for D (6 bases). V was shortened by 6 bases and J by 5 bases, with 19 bases between the two germline ends. CDR3 length equals 14 residues. CDR1 and CDR2 (germline): SQVTM, ANQGSEA. The CDR3 DNA reads TGCAGCGTCAAAGACGGGGGCAGGGGAACTGAAGCTTTCTTT. Translated: CSVKDGGRGTEAFF.

The CDR3: CASRLGVYTEAFF. The CDR3 DNA sequence: TGCGCCAGCAGGCTTGGAGTGTATACTGAAGCTTTCTTT. The chain couples TRBV5-1 to TRBJ1-1; D is ambiguous. CDR1 and CDR2 (germline): SGHRS, YFSETQ. CDR3 length equals 13 residues. V gave up 5 bases and J gave up 5 bases, with 13 bases separating them.

This clonotype was seen a few times. The chain combines TRBV29-1 with TRBJ1-4, with D perhaps matching TRBD1 (5 bases). V was cut by 5 bases and J by 2 bases, with 12 bases left in between. This CDR3 comprises 14 residues. Germline V gives CDR1 SQVTM, CDR2 ANQGSEA. CDR3 sequence (DNA): TGCAGCGTTCAATGGGGGGGTACTAATGAAAAACTGTTTTTT. It yields the protein CSVQWGGTNEKLFF. Filled out from reference TRBV29-1 and TRBJ1-4, the complete variable domain reads SAVISQKPSRDICQRGTSLTIQCQVDSQVTMMFWYRQQPGQSLTLIATANQGSEATYESGFVIDKFPISRPNLTFSTLTVSNMSPEDSSIYLCSVQWGGTNEKLFFGSGTQLSVL.

This clonotype was found a few times. This chain links TRBV7-9 with TRBJ2-1; D unclear. The ends were cut back, 2 bases at V and 8 bases at J, with 10 bases in the middle. Germline V lookup: CDR1 SEHNR, CDR2 FQNEAQ (reference sequence). The CDR3 spans 13 residues. CDR3 coding DNA: TGTGCCAGCAGCTTAACACACTCGGATGAGCAGTTCTTC. It codes for CASSLTHSDEQFF.

This clonotype has a handful of counts. The chain employs TRBV12-3 or TRBV12-4 and TRBJ1-6; the D is unclear. The V and J ends lost 4 bases and 4 bases respectively, with 5 bases between them. The CDR3 extends over 13 amino acids. The CDR3 here is CASSYLYNSPLHF. The DNA for the CDR3 is TGTGCCAGCAGTTACCTTTATAATTCACCCCTCCACTTT.

This clonotype was counted a single time. This CDR3 reads CASSQASSSQQETQYF. In DNA form, the CDR3 reads TGCGCCAGCAGCCAAGCTTCGTCAAGCCAGCAAGAGACCCAGTACTTC. The chain recombines TRBV4-1 with TRBJ2-5, with D hard to call. The ends were cut back, 1 base at V and 2 bases at J, with 14 bases in the middle. There are 16 residues in the CDR3. Germline CDR1 and CDR2: MGHRA and YSYEKL.

The chain uses TRBV5-1 and TRBJ2-5; 8 bases agree with TRBD1. This CDR3 spans 14 amino acids. CDR1 is SGHRS and CDR2 is YFSETQ in the germline V gene. V was pared by 3 bases and J by 4 bases, with 5 bases of the junction left unmatched. CDR3 in amino acids: CASSSGQAPETQYF. CDR3 DNA: TGCGCCAGCAGCTCGGGACAGGCTCCAGAGACCCAGTACTTC.

This clonotype occurred a few times. The chain employs TRBV29-1 and TRBJ1-1; no clear D gene. Germline CDR1 is SQVTM and CDR2 is ANQGSEA. The V end was cut by 2 bases, the J end by 4 bases, with 17 bases between. The CDR3 covers 15 residues. The CDR3 sequence is CSVERSSTPVTEAFF. In nucleotides, the CDR3 is TGCAGCGTTGAAAGATCTTCCACACCGGTCACTGAAGCTTTCTTT.

This clonotype has more than one count but fewer than ten. The chain joins TRBV20-1 to TRBJ2-1; possibly TRBD2 for D (6 bases). V was pared by 0 bases and J by 7 bases, with 13 bases between. The CDR3 is made up of 14 amino acids. Per the germline V gene, CDR1 is DFQATT and CDR2 is SNEGSKA (reference sequence). DNA for the CDR3: TGCAGTGCTAGAGAGCTAGCGATATCAAATGAGCAGTTCTTC. It encodes CSARELAISNEQFF.

This clonotype was observed a handful of times. The chain recombines TRBV5-1 with TRBJ2-7; no firm D call. V shed 0 bases and J shed 5 bases, with 12 bases lying between them. The CDR3 is 14 amino acids. Germline CDR1 SGHRS, CDR2 YFSETQ. CDR3 nucleotide sequence: TGCGCCAGCAGCTTGGAAATGGGGTTACACGAGCAGTACTTC. This sequence encodes CASSLEMGLHEQYF.

This clonotype occurred a few times. This chain joins TRBV7-2 and TRBJ1-1, with 10 bases aligning to TRBD1. Trimming at V came to 0 bases and at J to 5 bases, leaving 9 bases not matched to a gene. Germline values: CDR1 SGHTA, CDR2 FQGNSA. The CDR3 extends over 17 amino acids. CDR3 DNA sequence: TGTGCCAGCAGCTTAGCTCCTCGACAGGGGGCTGGTACTGAAGCTTTCTTT. The encoded protein is CASSLAPRQGAGTEAFF.

There are a few counts of this clonotype. This sequence joins TRBV4-2 and TRBJ2-1; tentative D call: TRBD2 (6 bases). This CDR3 comprises 16 residues. Germline V gene lookup returns CDR1 LGHNA and CDR2 YNFKEQ. The ends were cut back, 4 bases at V and 7 bases at J, with 20 bases in the middle. The CDR3 coding sequence is TGTGCCAGCAGCCGTCCGGGGGACCCAGGCGGGAATGAGCAGTTCTTC. Protein: CASSRPGDPGGNEQFF.

The rearrangement uses TRBV7-6 and TRBJ2-3; 8 positions match TRBD2. CDR1 SGHVS and CDR2 FNYEAQ come from the germline V gene. The CDR3 is made up of 16 amino acids. Trimming at V came to 4 bases and at J to 1 base, leaving 7 bases not matched to a gene. The CDR3 sequence: CASSSRRGVGTDTQYF. For the CDR3, the DNA is TGTGCCAGCAGCTCCCGGCGGGGGGTCGGCACAGATACGCAGTATTTT.

This clonotype appeared a few times. J is TRBJ2-3 and V is TRBV15; weak D call: TRBD1 (6 bases). Germline CDR1 and CDR2: LNHNV and YYDKDF (reference sequence). The ends were cut back, 1 base at V and 4 bases at J, with 18 bases in the middle. The CDR3 covers 17 residues. CDR3 nucleotide sequence: TGTGCCACCAGCAGAGTTGGGGCAGGGGATCGTCCAGATACGCAGTATTTT. Its translation is CATSRVGAGDRPDTQYF.

The chain employs TRBV7-8 and TRBJ1-1; no clear D gene. The germline CDR1 and CDR2 sequences are SGHVS and FQNEAQ. This CDR3 has 14 amino acids. V dropped 1 base and J dropped 11 bases, with 17 bases sitting between them. The DNA for the CDR3 is TGTGCCAGCAGCTTAGTTCCAGAGTCGTTTGGGGCTTTCTTT. It yields the protein CASSLVPESFGAFF.

This clonotype has only a few counts. For the CDR3, the DNA is TGTGCCAGCTCACCGAGTAGATACATTCAGTACTTC. Amino acids: CASSPSRYIQYF. The chain links TRBV18 to TRBJ2-4; D is unresolved. The CDR3 is 12 amino acids. Per germline, CDR1 KGHSH and CDR2 LQKENI. Trimming left V 3 bases short and J 8 bases short, with 8 bases between.

This rearrangement joins TRBV6-6 to TRBJ2-7; D may be TRBD2 (6 bases). The CDR3 is 12 residues long. Germline lookup yields CDR1 MNHNY and CDR2 SVGAGI (reference sequence). V was trimmed by 7 bases and J by 2 bases, leaving 9 bases between them. As DNA, the CDR3 is TGTGCCAGCACTGCGGGGCCCTACGAGCAGTACTTC. This translates into CASTAGPYEQYF.

Here the CDR3 DNA reads TGTGCCAGCAGTCCGGGGGTGATCGGGGAGCTGTTTTTT. This encodes CASSPGVIGELFF. The gene calls are TRBV27 and TRBJ2-2, with D tentatively TRBD2 (6 bases). The CDR3 sequence is 13 residues long. Germline V gene lookup returns CDR1 MNHEY and CDR2 SMNVEV (reference sequence). Trimming left V 5 bases short and J 7 bases short, with 11 bases between.

This clonotype was detected a few times. V gene TRBV27 combines with J gene TRBJ2-7, with a tentative D call TRBD2 (5 bases). The germline CDR1 and CDR2 sequences are MNHEY and SMNVEV (reference sequence). V was shortened by 7 bases and J by 4 bases, with 14 bases between the two germline ends. The CDR3 length is 13 residues. DNA of the CDR3: TGTGCCAGCAAGGACCTCGGGGAGTACGAGCAGTACTTC. Translating gives CASKDLGEYEQYF.

The rearrangement links TRBV4-3 to TRBJ2-7; TRBD2 is a possible D gene (6 bases). Germline lookup yields CDR1 LGHNA and CDR2 YSLEER. The germline V and J ends were trimmed by 1 base and 3 bases, with 10 bases remaining between them. This CDR3 has 14 residues. CDR3 residues: CASSQGQAGYEQYF. The CDR3, as DNA: TGCGCCAGCAGCCAAGGGCAAGCGGGCTACGAGCAGTACTTC.

The chain combines TRBV28 with TRBJ2-5; D is uncertain. The germline CDR1 and CDR2 sequences are MDHEN and SYDVKM. The CDR3 sequence is 13 residues long. V was shortened by 5 bases and J by 5 bases, with 12 bases between the two germline ends. The chain's CDR3 is CASSNPLLETQYF. CDR3 nucleotide sequence: TGTGCCAGCAGTAACCCCCTGTTGGAGACCCAGTACTTC. Filled out from reference TRBV28 and TRBJ2-5, the complete variable domain reads DVKVTQSSRYLVKRTGEKVFLECVQDMDHENMFWYRQDPGLGLRLIYFSYDVKMKEKGDIPEGYSVSREKKERFSLILESASTNQTSMYLCASSNPLLETQYFGPGTRLLVL.

The gene calls are TRBV28 and TRBJ1-4; D gene unclear. CDR3 length: 13 residues. Germline-derived CDR1 and CDR2 are MDHEN and SYDVKM. Trimming pared 7 bases from V and 0 bases from J, leaving 6 bases between. The CDR3 DNA sequence: TGTGCCAGCACGAGTGCAACTAATGAAAAACTGTTTTTT. It translates to CASTSATNEKLFF.

The V and J genes are TRBV15 and TRBJ2-5; D remains unclear. V lost 2 bases and J 5 bases, leaving 9 bases between the germline ends. The CDR3 has 13 amino acids. Germline V gene lookup returns CDR1 LNHNV and CDR2 YYDKDF (reference sequence). CDR3 loop: CATSRRGVETQYF. The CDR3 nucleotides read TGTGCCACCAGCAGACGAGGAGTGGAGACCCAGTACTTC.

The chain links TRBV5-4 to TRBJ2-7; D ambiguous. Per germline, CDR1 SGHNT and CDR2 YYREEE (reference sequence). CDR3 length: 13 residues. The ends were cut back, 2 bases at V and 2 bases at J, with 8 bases in the middle. This chain's CDR3 is CASSFYGTYEQYF. The DNA of the CDR3 is TGTGCCAGCAGCTTCTACGGAACCTACGAGCAGTACTTC.

V is TRBV7-9 and J is TRBJ2-3; D tentatively fits TRBD1 or TRBD2 (5 bases each). This CDR3 region has 15 residues. V lost 4 bases and J lost 3, with 14 bases in between. Germline-derived CDR1 and CDR2 are SEHNR and FQNEAQ (reference sequence). This CDR3 is CASSSGLTGTDTQYF. The CDR3 nucleotides are TGTGCCAGCAGCTCGGGGCTTACCGGGACAGATACGCAGTATTTT. Full variable domain (outside the CDR3, taken from reference TRBV7-9 and TRBJ2-3): DTGVSQNPRHKITKRGQNVTFRCDPISEHNRLYWYRQTLGQGPEFLTYFQNEAQLEKSRLLSDRFSAERPKGSFSTLEIQRTEQGDSAMYLCASSSGLTGTDTQYFGPGTRLTVL.

The chain employs TRBV20-1 and TRBJ1-1; a possible D gene is TRBD1 (5 bases). CDR1 is DFQATT and CDR2 is SNEGSKA in the germline V gene (reference sequence). This CDR3 is 14 amino acids long. V was pared by 3 bases and J by 5 bases, with 16 bases between. CDR3 sequence (DNA): TGCAGTGCTAGGGGGCCCGGGGGTGAAACTGAAGCTTTCTTT. Its protein is CSARGPGGETEAFF.

There are a few counts of this clonotype. The chain joins TRBV3-1 to TRBJ1-1, with no clear D. Trimming took 5 bases from V and 7 from J, leaving 11 bases between them. CDR1 is LGHDT, CDR2 YNNKEL, per germline (reference sequence). The CDR3 loop spans 12 amino acids. The CDR3 here is CASSAFGDEAFF. CDR3 bases: TGTGCCAGCAGCGCATTCGGGGATGAAGCTTTCTTT.

The J gene is TRBJ1-5, the V gene TRBV11-2; D possibly corresponds to TRBD1 (5 bases). The CDR3 extends over 14 amino acids. V lost 3 bases and J lost 4, with 10 bases in between. Looked up from germline, CDR1 is SGHAT and CDR2 is FQNNGV. CDR3 sequence (DNA): TGTGCCAGCAGCTTGGGGACCCTAAATCAGCCCCAGCATTTT. Residues: CASSLGTLNQPQHF. Supplemented by reference TRBV11-2 and TRBJ1-5, the full variable domain reads EAGVAQSPRYKIIEKRQSVAFWCNPISGHATLYWYQQILGQGPKLLIQFQNNGVVDDSQLPKDRFSAERLKGVDSTLKIQPAKLEDSAVYLCASSLGTLNQPQHFGDGTRLSIL.

This clonotype was observed at least ten times. The gene calls are TRBV12-3 or TRBV12-4 and TRBJ2-5; 7 nucleotides line up with TRBD1. The junction had 9 bases not matched to a gene; V was cut back by 7 bases and J by 4 bases. The CDR3 runs to 14 residues. CDR3 residues: CASNSRDRLETQYF. The DNA for the CDR3 is TGTGCCAGCAACAGTCGGGACAGACTAGAGACCCAGTACTTC.